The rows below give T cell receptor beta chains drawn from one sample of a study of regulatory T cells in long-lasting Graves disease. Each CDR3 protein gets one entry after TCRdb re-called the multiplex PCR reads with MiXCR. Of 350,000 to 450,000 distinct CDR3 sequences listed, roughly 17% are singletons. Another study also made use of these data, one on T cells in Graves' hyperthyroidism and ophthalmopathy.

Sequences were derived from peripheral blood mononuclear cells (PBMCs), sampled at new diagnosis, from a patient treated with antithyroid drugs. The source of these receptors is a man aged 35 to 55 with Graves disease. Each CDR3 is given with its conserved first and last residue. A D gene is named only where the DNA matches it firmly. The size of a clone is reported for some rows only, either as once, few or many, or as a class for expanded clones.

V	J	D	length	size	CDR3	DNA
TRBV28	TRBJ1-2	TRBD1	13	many	CASANPEQGSYTF	TGTGCCAGCGCCAACCCCGAACAGGGGAGCTACACCTTC
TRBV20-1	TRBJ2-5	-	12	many	CSASRSQETQYF	TGCAGTGCCTCCAGAAGCCAAGAGACCCAGTACTTC
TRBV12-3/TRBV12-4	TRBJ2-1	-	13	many	CASSFGRDNEQFF	TGTGCCAGCAGTTTCGGCCGGGACAATGAGCAGTTCTTC
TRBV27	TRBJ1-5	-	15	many	CASSLSAGAHQPQHF	TGTGCCAGCAGTCTCTCGGCGGGGGCCCATCAGCCCCAGCATTTT
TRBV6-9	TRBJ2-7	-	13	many	CASSYDRFNEQYF	TGTGCCAGCAGTTACGACCGGTTTAACGAGCAGTACTTC
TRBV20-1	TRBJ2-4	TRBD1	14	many	CSARSGTGVGIQYF	TGCAGTGCGCGATCCGGGACAGGGGTGGGCATTCAGTACTTC
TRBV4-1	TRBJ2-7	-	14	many	CASSRDVSSYEQYF	TGCGCCAGCAGCCGGGACGTGAGCTCCTACGAGCAGTACTTC
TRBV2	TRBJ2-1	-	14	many	CASNGVHSYNEQFF	TGTGCCAGCAACGGCGTACATTCCTACAATGAGCAGTTCTTC
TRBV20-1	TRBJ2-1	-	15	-	CSARTWSLSYNEQFF	TGCAGTGCGCGGACCTGGTCCCTATCCTACAATGAGCAGTTCTTC
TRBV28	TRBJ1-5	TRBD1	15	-	CASSSPTGGRLSQHF	TGTGCCAGCAGTTCCCCGACAGGGGGTCGTTTGTCCCAGCATTTT
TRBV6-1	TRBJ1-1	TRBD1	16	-	CASSEVLGGFRTEAFF	TGTGCCAGCAGTGAAGTTTTAGGGGGCTTTCGAACTGAAGCTTTCTTT
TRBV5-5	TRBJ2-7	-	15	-	CASSSAGDSNYEQYF	TGTGCCAGCAGCTCTGCTGGGGACTCTAACTACGAGCAGTACTTC
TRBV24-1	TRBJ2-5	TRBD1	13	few	CATRGGAGETQYF	TGTGCCACGAGAGGGGGCGCAGGAGAGACCCAGTACTTC
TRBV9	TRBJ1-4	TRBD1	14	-	CASSDARGVEKLFF	TGTGCCAGCAGCGACGCCAGGGGGGTCGAAAAACTGTTTTTT
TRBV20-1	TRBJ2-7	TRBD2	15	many	CSARDLAGGPYEQYF	TGCAGTGCTAGAGATCTGGCGGGGGGCCCCTACGAGCAGTACTTC
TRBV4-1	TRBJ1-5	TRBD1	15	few	CASSQDGQGGQPQHF	TGCGCCAGCAGCCAAGACGGACAGGGGGGTCAGCCCCAGCATTTT
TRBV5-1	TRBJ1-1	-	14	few	CASSLRQQNTEAFF	TGCGCCAGCAGCTTGAGACAGCAGAACACTGAAGCTTTCTTT
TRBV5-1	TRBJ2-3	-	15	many	CASSLEPVEPDTQYF	TGCGCCAGCAGCTTGGAGCCAGTTGAGCCAGATACGCAGTATTTT
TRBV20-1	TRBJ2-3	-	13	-	CSARLGSTDTQYF	TGCAGTGCTAGACTCGGATCTACAGATACGCAGTATTTT
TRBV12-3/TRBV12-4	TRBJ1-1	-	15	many	CASSFRAPMNTEAFF	TGTGCCAGCAGCTTCAGGGCCCCAATGAACACTGAAGCTTTCTTT
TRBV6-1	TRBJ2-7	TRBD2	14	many	CASRRAGSSYEQYF	TGTGCCAGCAGGAGAGCGGGGAGCTCCTACGAGCAGTACTTC
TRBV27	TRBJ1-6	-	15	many	CASSATRGGNSPLHF	TGTGCCAGCAGTGCCACCCGAGGGGGAAATTCACCCCTCCACTTT
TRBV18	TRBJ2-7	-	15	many	CASSPPSEAGLEQYF	TGTGCCAGCTCACCACCGTCGGAGGCAGGTCTCGAGCAGTACTTC
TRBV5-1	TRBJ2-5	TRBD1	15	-	CASSFGAGGGETQYF	TGCGCCAGCAGCTTCGGAGCAGGGGGCGGTGAGACCCAGTACTTC
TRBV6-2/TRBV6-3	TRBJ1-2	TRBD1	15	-	CASSYSRGQTYGYTF	TGTGCCAGCAGTTACTCGAGGGGGCAGACCTATGGCTACACCTTC
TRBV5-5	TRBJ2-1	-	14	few	CASSSPTRYNEQFF	TGTGCTAGCAGCTCTCCAACTCGCTACAATGAGCAGTTCTTC
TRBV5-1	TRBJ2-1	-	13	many	CASHQGSVNEQFF	TGCGCCAGCCACCAAGGGTCAGTGAATGAGCAGTTCTTC
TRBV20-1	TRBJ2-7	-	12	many	CSASQGSYEQYF	TGCAGTGCTAGTCAGGGTTCCTACGAGCAGTACTTC
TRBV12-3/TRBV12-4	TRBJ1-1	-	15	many	CASSQSGMVNTEAFF	TGTGCCAGCAGCCAGAGCGGGATGGTGAACACTGAAGCTTTCTTT